The source of this T cell receptor (beta chain) is a study of Graves' ophthalmopathy and Graves' hyperthyroidism. This clonotype turned up a few times. Beta-chain TCR CDR3 regions were amplified from RNA transcripts. The first-round RT-PCR employed HTBI primers together with the Qiagen OneStep RT-PCR kit. A multiplex PCR was then performed as the second round. From the multiplex PCR reads, TCRdb called clonotypes with MiXCR, one entry per CDR3 protein. The table shows 300,000 to 400,000 distinct CDR3 sequences, with about a sixth occurring only once. Trimming cost V 2 bases and J 7 bases, with 14 bases left between them. Germline V gene sequence: CDR1 MNHNS, CDR2 SASEGT. The CDR3 sequence is 15 residues long. Ophthalmopathic donors had moderate-to-severe activity, CAS ≥3 and NOSPECS ≥4, with disease that had lasted under 3 months. PBMCs stemmed from 9 to 10 ml of fresh peripheral blood.

The clonotype comes from an adult man with Graves' ophthalmopathy. This rearrangement joins TRBV6-1 to TRBJ2-2; TRBD2 might be the D (6 bases). Sequences were obtained from peripheral blood. The CDR3 DNA sequence: TGTGCCAGCAGTGAATTATCGCGGCGGGGCGGGGAGCTGTTTTTT. Protein product: CASSELSRRGGELFF.